The 21 T cell receptor beta chains in this list originate from one sample, sequenced in a study of T cell responses to AZD1222 COVID-19 vaccine. Data came from immunoSEQ multiplex PCR; TCRdb stores just in-frame clones and leaves some out. The sample lists tens of thousands of clones; roughly 86% were seen once. The specimen comprised peripheral blood, sampled 28 days after the second AZD1222 dose. The receptor source for this set is an adult who received the AZD1222 COVID-19 vaccine.

This chain links TRBV28 with TRBJ2-7; D is possibly TRBD1 (5 bases). Trimming stripped 4 bases from V and 3 bases from J, with 19 bases between. CDR1 MDHEN and CDR2 SYDVKM come from the germline V gene. CDR3 length equals 16 residues. The CDR3 region has the DNA TGTGCCAGCAGTTCGACTGGGGCCCCCCGTCTCTACGAGCAGTACTTC. It specifies CASSSTGAPRLYEQYF.

The J gene is TRBJ1-2, the V gene TRBV6-5; D is unclear. CDR1 is MNHEY, CDR2 SVGAGI, per germline. V was pared by 0 bases and J by 3 bases, with 5 bases between. The CDR3 extends over 13 amino acids. The CDR3 DNA reads TGTGCCAGCAGTTACTCCCAGCACTATGGCTACACCTTC. Translating it yields CASSYSQHYGYTF.

The chain joins TRBV27 to TRBJ2-7, with D maybe TRBD2 (5 bases). The CDR3 runs to 14 residues. V dropped 4 bases and J dropped 3 bases, with 13 bases sitting between them. Germline loops: CDR1 MNHEY, CDR2 SMNVEV (reference sequence). CDR3 sequence reads: CASSSRPGNYEQYF. CDR3 nucleotides: TGTGCCAGCAGTTCCCGGCCGGGGAACTACGAGCAGTACTTC.

To note about this clone: Other nucleotide sequences from this sample produce the same CDR3. The chain recombines TRBV30 with TRBJ1-3, with a tentative D call TRBD1 (5 bases). The CDR3 spans 12 residues. The germline V gene encodes CDR1 GTSNPN and CDR2 SVGIG (reference sequence). V dropped 5 bases and J dropped 4 bases, with 9 bases sitting between them. The CDR3 DNA reads TGTGCCTGGGGGCAGGGAGGAAACACCATATATTTT. Protein: CAWGQGGNTIYF.

This clone was seen only a few times. V and J are TRBV3-1 (or the pseudogene TRBV3-2) and TRBJ1-2, with D unclear. The CDR3 runs to 17 residues. Germline V gives CDR1 LGHDT, CDR2 YNNKEL (reference sequence). Trimming took off 6 bases at V and 8 bases at J, with 28 bases between the two ends. The DNA for the CDR3 is TGTGCCAGCAGACACAATTCCCCGACCTCGGCCCCGGCGGGCTACACCTTC. Translating it yields CASRHNSPTSAPAGYTF.

This clone was detected a few times. The CDR3 bases are TGCGCCAGCAGCTCGGGGGGACTAGCGGGAACTTACGAGCAGTACTTC. Its protein product is CASSSGGLAGTYEQYF. The chain employs TRBV5-1 and TRBJ2-7; TRBD2 aligns across 13 bases. The CDR3 is made up of 16 amino acids. Germline V lookup: CDR1 SGHRS, CDR2 YFSETQ. J gave up 4 bases and V 3 bases, and 7 bases lay outside the gene matches.

The rearrangement links TRBV20-1 to TRBJ2-5; D not resolved. The CDR3 sequence is 11 residues long. V was clipped by 7 bases and J by 0 bases, with 6 bases between them. CDR1 and CDR2 from the germline V gene are DFQATT and SNEGSKA (reference sequence). In DNA, the CDR3 is TGCAGTGGAAGTAACCAAGAGACCCAGTACTTC. It codes for CSGSNQETQYF.

The chain joins TRBV6-5 to TRBJ1-1; D is undetermined. Germline CDR1 reads MNHEY; CDR2 reads SVGAGI. V was cut by 0 bases and J by 0 bases, with 11 bases left in between. This CDR3 has 16 amino acids. The CDR3 region is CASSYSMVRMNTEAFF. The CDR3 DNA reads TGTGCCAGCAGTTACTCGATGGTGAGGATGAACACTGAAGCTTTCTTT.

The J gene is TRBJ1-2, the V gene TRBV30; 7 nucleotides match TRBD1. CDR1 GTSNPN and CDR2 SVGIG come from the germline V gene (reference sequence). CDR3 length: 15 residues. V was pared by 4 bases and J by 1 base, with 9 bases of the junction left unmatched. This chain's CDR3 is CAWIRQGRSNYGYTF. The CDR3 DNA sequence: TGTGCCTGGATCCGACAGGGTAGGAGTAACTATGGCTACACCTTC.

This sequence joins TRBV10-3 and TRBJ2-7, with TRBD1 as a possible D gene (7 bases). CDR1 and CDR2 from the germline V gene are ENHRY and SYGVKD. Trimming took 11 bases from V and 3 from J, leaving 17 bases between them. The CDR3 sequence is 13 residues long. For the CDR3, the DNA is TGTGCCTCTCAGGCGGGACAGATCTACGAGCAGTACTTC. Translating it yields CASQAGQIYEQYF.

The rearrangement uses TRBV27 and TRBJ1-5; D is unclear. Germline V CDR1 and CDR2: MNHEY, SMNVEV (reference sequence). The CDR3 loop spans 15 amino acids. The V end lost 8 bases, the J end lost 4 bases, and 18 bases lay between the germline ends. For the CDR3, the DNA is TGTGCCAGCTCCTACTACGGGCCAGAAAATCAGCCCCAGCATTTT. This codes for CASSYYGPENQPQHF.

Turning to this clone: The same CDR3 is also encoded by other DNA sequences in this sample. Here the CDR3 reads CATSDPPSYEQYF. As DNA, the CDR3 is TGTGCCACCAGTGACCCCCCGTCCTACGAGCAGTACTTC. The chain carries TRBV24-1 and TRBJ2-7, with unresolved D. The CDR3 is 13 amino acids. V lost 4 bases and J lost 1, with 7 bases in between. The germline CDR1 and CDR2 sequences are KGHDR and SFDVKD.

Here the CDR3 DNA reads TGTGCCGGCTCCGGGACCTACAATGAGCAGTTCTTC. This encodes CAGSGTYNEQFF. The V call is TRBV2, the J call TRBJ2-1; perhaps TRBD2 as D (5 bases). The CDR3 runs 12 residues. The germline gives CDR1 SNHLY, CDR2 FYNNEI. V lost 11 bases to trimming and J lost 2 bases, with 10 bases between them.

J is TRBJ2-7 and V is TRBV3-1 (or the pseudogene TRBV3-2), with no clear D. This CDR3 comprises 12 residues. V lost 1 base and J lost 8, with 9 bases in between. Germline assignment: CDR1 LGHDT and CDR2 YNNKEL (reference sequence). Written as DNA, the CDR3 is TGTGCCAGCAGCCAAGGCCACGACCAGCAGTACTTC. Amino acid sequence: CASSQGHDQQYF.

The chain employs TRBV19 and TRBJ1-6; 9 bases map to TRBD1. V gave up 4 bases and J gave up 8 bases; unmatched junction bases: 12. CDR3 length: 17 amino acids. CDR1 and CDR2 from the germline V gene are LNHDA and SQIVND (reference sequence). For the CDR3, the DNA is TGTGCCAGTAGTACCCGACAGGGGGTTTCATCGGATTCACCCCTCCACTTT. Amino acids: CASSTRQGVSSDSPLHF.

CDR3 sequence (DNA): TGTGCCAGCAGGGAGGTGGCCGGGGAGCTGTTTTTT. This gives the protein CASREVAGELFF. The chain has TRBV2 and TRBJ2-2; TRBD2 is a possible D gene (5 bases). The germline gives CDR1 SNHLY, CDR2 FYNNEI. The V end was cut by 6 bases, the J end by 6 bases, with 8 bases between. This CDR3 has 12 residues.

The V call is TRBV10-2, the J call TRBJ1-5, with D unclear. CDR3 length: 13 amino acids. Between the trimmed V and J ends, which lost 2 bases and 3 bases, there was a span of 5 bases. CDR1 and CDR2 from the germline V gene are WSHSY and SAAADI. CDR3 sequence reads: CASSETVNQPQHF. The CDR3 region has the DNA TGCGCCAGCAGTGAGACAGTCAATCAGCCCCAGCATTTT.

A remark on this clone: This CDR3 is also generated by other DNA sequences in the sample. The chain combines TRBV7-2 with TRBJ2-7; unclear D gene. Germline-derived CDR1 and CDR2 are SGHTA and FQGNSA. V was cut by 0 bases and J by 1 base, with 4 bases left in between. The CDR3 consists of 13 residues. Here the CDR3 reads CASSLAGSYEQYF. In nucleotides, the CDR3 is TGTGCCAGCAGCTTAGCGGGGTCCTACGAGCAGTACTTC.

This clone turned up a few times. The CDR3 nucleotides are TGTGCCAGTAGTATAGCGAGGGGGAGGGCTGAAGCTTTCTTT. Amino acid sequence: CASSIARGRAEAFF. This chain connects TRBV19 to TRBJ1-1, with D perhaps matching TRBD1 (6 bases). Germline V gene sequence: CDR1 LNHDA, CDR2 SQIVND (reference sequence). Trimming pared 1 base from V and 6 bases from J, leaving 12 bases between. The CDR3 is 14 residues long.

This chain connects TRBV19 to TRBJ2-7, with 8 nucleotides matching TRBD2. The junction had 5 bases not matched to a gene; V was cut back by 1 base and J by 6 bases. The germline V gene has CDR1 LNHDA and CDR2 SQIVND (reference sequence). The CDR3 sequence is 14 residues long. The CDR3 DNA reads as TGTGCCAGTAGTATAGCCGGGACTAGTCGCGAGCAGTACTTC. This translates into CASSIAGTSREQYF.

This rearrangement joins TRBV5-4 to TRBJ1-4; 11 nucleotides agree with TRBD1. There are 15 residues in the CDR3. V shed 2 bases and J 7 bases; nucleotides not matched to a gene: 4. The germline gives CDR1 SGHNT, CDR2 YYREEE (reference sequence). CDR3 sequence (DNA): TGTGCCAGCAGCTTTACCGGGACAGGGGGTGAAAAACTGTTTTTT. Amino acids: CASSFTGTGGEKLFF.